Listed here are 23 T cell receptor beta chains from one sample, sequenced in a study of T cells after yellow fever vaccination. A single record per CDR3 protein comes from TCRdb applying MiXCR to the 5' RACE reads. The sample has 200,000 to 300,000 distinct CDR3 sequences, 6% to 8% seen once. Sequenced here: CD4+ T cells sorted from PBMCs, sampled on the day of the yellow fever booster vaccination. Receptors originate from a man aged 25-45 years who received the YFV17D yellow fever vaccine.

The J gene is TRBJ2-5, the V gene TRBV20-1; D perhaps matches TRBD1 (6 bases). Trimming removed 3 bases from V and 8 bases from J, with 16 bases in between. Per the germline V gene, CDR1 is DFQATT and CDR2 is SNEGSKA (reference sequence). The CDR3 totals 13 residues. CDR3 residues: CSASVLTGSTQYF. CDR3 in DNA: TGCAGTGCTAGTGTCTTGACAGGATCTACCCAGTACTTC.

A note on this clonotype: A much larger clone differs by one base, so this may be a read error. The CDR3 sequence: CVIGGLAGGLDSETQYF. The CDR3 DNA is TGTGTCATCGGGGGACTAGCGGGAGGGTTGGATTCGGAGACCCAGTACTTC. This chain connects TRBV10-3 to TRBJ2-5, with 16 bases aligning to TRBD2. The V gene's germline CDR1 is ENHRY and CDR2 SYGVKD. CDR3 size: 17 residues.

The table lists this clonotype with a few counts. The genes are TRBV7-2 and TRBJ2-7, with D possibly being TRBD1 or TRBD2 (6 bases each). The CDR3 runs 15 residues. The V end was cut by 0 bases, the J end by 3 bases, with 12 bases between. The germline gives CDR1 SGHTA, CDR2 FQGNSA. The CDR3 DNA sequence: TGTGCCAGCAGCTTAGCCCGGGGGCCCCGCTACGAGCAGTACTTC. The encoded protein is CASSLARGPRYEQYF.

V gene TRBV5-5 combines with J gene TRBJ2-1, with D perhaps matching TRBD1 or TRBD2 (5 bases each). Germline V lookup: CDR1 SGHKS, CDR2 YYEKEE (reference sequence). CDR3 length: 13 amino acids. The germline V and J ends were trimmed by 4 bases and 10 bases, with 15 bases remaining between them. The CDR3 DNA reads TGTGCCAGCAGCCCAGGGACCCTCCGGGAGCAGTTCTTC. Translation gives CASSPGTLREQFF.

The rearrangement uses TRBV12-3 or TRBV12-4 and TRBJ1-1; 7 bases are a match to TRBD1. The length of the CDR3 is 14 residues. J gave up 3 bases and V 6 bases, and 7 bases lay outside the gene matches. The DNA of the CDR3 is TGTGCCAGCAGCCCCTCAGGGGGACACACTGAAGCTTTCTTT. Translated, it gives CASSPSGGHTEAFF.

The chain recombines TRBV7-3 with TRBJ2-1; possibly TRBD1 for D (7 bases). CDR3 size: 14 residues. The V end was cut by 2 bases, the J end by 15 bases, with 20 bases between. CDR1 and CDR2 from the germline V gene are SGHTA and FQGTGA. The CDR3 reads CASSLAGTDLPPFF. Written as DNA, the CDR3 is TGTGCCAGCAGCTTAGCGGGGACAGACTTACCGCCGTTCTTC.

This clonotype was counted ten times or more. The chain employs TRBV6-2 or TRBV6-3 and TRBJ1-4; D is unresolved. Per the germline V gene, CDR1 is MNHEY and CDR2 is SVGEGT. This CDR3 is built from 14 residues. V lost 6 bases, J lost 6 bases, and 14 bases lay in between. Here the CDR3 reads CASSSSDGDEKLFF. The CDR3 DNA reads TGTGCCAGCAGCTCCTCGGACGGGGATGAAAAACTGTTTTTT.

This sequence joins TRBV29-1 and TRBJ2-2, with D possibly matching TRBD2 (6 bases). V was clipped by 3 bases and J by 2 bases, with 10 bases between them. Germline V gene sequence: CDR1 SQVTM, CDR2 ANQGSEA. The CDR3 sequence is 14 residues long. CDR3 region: CSVDGGINTGELFF. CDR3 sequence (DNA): TGCAGCGTTGACGGCGGGATCAACACCGGGGAGCTGTTTTTT.

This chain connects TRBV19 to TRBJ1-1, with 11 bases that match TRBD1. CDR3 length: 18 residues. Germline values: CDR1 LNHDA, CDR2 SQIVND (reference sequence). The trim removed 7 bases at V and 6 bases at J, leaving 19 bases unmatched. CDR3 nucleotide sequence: TGTGCCAGTAAAGGTCCTGGACAGGGGGCGAGTATTTCTTCTGAAGCTTTCTTT. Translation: CASKGPGQGASISSEAFF.

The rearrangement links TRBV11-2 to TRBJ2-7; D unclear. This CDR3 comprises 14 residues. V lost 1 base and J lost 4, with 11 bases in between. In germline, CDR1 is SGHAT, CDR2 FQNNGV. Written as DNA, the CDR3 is TGTGCCAGCAGCTTAGCGATACTGACTTACGAGCAGTACTTC. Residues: CASSLAILTYEQYF.

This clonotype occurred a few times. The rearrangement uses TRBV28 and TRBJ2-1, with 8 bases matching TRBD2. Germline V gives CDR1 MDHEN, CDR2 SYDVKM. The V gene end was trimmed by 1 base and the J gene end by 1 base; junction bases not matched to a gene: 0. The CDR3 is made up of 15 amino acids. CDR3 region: CASSLSSGSYNEQFF. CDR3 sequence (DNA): TGTGCCAGCAGTTTATCTAGCGGGTCCTACAATGAGCAGTTCTTC.

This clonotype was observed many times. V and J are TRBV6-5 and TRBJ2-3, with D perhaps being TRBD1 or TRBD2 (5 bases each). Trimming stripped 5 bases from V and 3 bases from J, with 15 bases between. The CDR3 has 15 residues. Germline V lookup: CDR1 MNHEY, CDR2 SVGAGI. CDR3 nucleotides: TGTGCCAGCAGTAACCGGGGCCGCGGGACAGATACGCAGTATTTT. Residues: CASSNRGRGTDTQYF.

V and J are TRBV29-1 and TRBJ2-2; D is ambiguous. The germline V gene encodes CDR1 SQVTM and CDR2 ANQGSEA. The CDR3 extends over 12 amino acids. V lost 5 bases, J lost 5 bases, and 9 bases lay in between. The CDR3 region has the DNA TGCAGCGTTCGAATTGGAACCGGGGAGCTGTTTTTT. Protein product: CSVRIGTGELFF.

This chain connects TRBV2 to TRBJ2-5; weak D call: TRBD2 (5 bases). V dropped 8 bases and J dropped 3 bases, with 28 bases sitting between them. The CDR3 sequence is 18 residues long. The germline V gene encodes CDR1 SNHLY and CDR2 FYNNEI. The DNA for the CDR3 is TGTGCCAGCTCATACCAGTCCCACCCTAGTAGCGCTGAAGAGACCCAGTACTTC. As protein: CASSYQSHPSSAEETQYF.

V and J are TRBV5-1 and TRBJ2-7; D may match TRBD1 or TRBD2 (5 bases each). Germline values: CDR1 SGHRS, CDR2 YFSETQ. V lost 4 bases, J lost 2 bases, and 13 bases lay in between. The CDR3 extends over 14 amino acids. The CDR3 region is CASSGRRGAYEQYF. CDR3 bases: TGCGCCAGCAGCGGAAGAAGGGGAGCCTACGAGCAGTACTTC.

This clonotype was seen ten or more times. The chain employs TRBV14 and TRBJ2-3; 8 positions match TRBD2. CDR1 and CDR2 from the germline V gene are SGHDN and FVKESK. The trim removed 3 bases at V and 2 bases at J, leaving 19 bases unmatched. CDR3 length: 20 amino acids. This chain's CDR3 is CASSHHQQVPSGGVTDTQYF. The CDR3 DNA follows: TGTGCCAGCAGCCATCATCAACAGGTCCCGTCGGGAGGGGTCACAGATACGCAGTATTTT.

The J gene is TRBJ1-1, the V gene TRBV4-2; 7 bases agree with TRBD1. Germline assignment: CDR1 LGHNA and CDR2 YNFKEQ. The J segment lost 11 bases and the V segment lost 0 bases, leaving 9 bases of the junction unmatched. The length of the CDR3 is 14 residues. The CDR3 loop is CASSQDWQGRGAFF. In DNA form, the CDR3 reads TGTGCCAGCAGCCAAGATTGGCAGGGCAGGGGGGCTTTCTTT.

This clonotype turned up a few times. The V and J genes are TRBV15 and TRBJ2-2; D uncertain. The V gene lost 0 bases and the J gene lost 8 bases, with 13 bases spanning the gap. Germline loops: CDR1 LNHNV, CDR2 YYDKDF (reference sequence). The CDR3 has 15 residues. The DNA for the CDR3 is TGTGCCACCAGCAGAGATCTAAACGACCCTGGGGAGCTGTTTTTT. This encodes CATSRDLNDPGELFF.

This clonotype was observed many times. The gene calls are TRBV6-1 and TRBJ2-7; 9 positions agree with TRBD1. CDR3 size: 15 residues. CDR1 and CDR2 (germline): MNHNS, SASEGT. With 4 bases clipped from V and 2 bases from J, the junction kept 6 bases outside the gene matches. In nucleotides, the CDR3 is TGTGCCAGCAGTGCCGGGACAGGGCAAACCTACGAGCAGTACTTC. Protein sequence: CASSAGTGQTYEQYF.

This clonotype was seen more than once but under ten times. The CDR3 sequence is CASGGSIGASEQYF. The CDR3 nucleotides are TGCGCCAGCGGAGGATCTATTGGGGCCAGCGAGCAGTACTTC. The chain has TRBV5-1 and TRBJ2-7; the D call may be TRBD1 or TRBD2 (5 bases each). The V end was cut by 7 bases, the J end by 6 bases, with 20 bases between. The germline V gene has CDR1 SGHRS and CDR2 YFSETQ. This CDR3 contains 14 residues.

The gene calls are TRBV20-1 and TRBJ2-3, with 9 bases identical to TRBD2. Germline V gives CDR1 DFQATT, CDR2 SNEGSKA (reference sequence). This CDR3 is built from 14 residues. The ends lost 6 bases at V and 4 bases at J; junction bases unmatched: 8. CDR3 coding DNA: TGCAGTGCCCGGAACCTAGCGGGATCAGATACGCAGTATTTT. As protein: CSARNLAGSDTQYF.

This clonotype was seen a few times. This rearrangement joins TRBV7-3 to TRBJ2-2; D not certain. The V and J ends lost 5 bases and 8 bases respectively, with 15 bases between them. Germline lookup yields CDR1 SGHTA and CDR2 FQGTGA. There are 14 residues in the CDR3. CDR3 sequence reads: CASSPESPRGELFF. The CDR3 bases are TGTGCCAGCAGCCCTGAGTCCCCCAGGGGGGAGCTGTTTTTT.

The CDR3 bases are TGCGCCAGCAGCTTGGTGCCGGGGCAGAACACCGGGGAGCTGTTTTTT. This gives the protein CASSLVPGQNTGELFF. The J gene is TRBJ2-2, the V gene TRBV5-1; D is perhaps TRBD1 or TRBD2 (5 bases each). The V end lost 0 bases, the J end lost 1 base, and 10 bases lay between the germline ends. There are 16 residues in the CDR3. The germline V gene has CDR1 SGHRS and CDR2 YFSETQ.